This is a list of T cell receptor beta chains from one sample in a study of T-cell reconstitution after alpha-beta-depleted transplantation in children. TCRdb redid the calling of the PCR reads with MiXCR, one entry per CDR3 protein. This table has 250,000 to 300,000 distinct CDR3 sequences, nearly 8% appearing once. Specimen: peripheral blood, collected 360 days after TCRalphabeta/CD19-depleted stem cell transplant. The receptors were gathered from a female patient between 2 and 15 years old who had a stem cell transplant for Fanconi anemia, so the T cells may come from the graft donor. Both conserved end residues are part of each CDR3. The D gene is left open where the match is weak. Clone size, where shown, is once, few, many, or a class for clones that have expanded.

V	size	D	J	DNA	CDR3
TRBV7-9	many	.	TRBJ1-3	TGTGCCAGCAGCGCTGGGGGCTATGGAAACACCATATATTTT	CASSAGGYGNTIYF
TRBV7-8	many	.	TRBJ2-3	TGTGCCAGCAGCTTCTTTGGACGGTCTCTCCCAGATACGCAGTATTTT	CASSFFGRSLPDTQYF
TRBV3-1	many	.	TRBJ1-1	TGTGCCAGCAGCCAAGTTCCGAGTAACACTGAAGCTTTCTTT	CASSQVPSNTEAFF
TRBV28	few	.	TRBJ1-3	TGTGCCAGCTTATCTGGAAACACCATATATTTT	CASLSGNTIYF
TRBV5-5	many	.	TRBJ2-2	TGTGCCAGCAGCTGGGAACAGGGGAACACCGGGGAGCTGTTTTTT	CASSWEQGNTGELFF
TRBV7-2	.	.	TRBJ1-2	TGTGCCAGCAGCAGGACTGAGAATGGCTACACCTTC	CASSRTENGYTF
TRBV20-1	few	.	TRBJ1-3	TGCAGTGCTAGATCAGCCCCAACCCTTGTGGGCACCATATATTTT	CSARSAPTLVGTIYF
TRBV12-3/TRBV12-4	many	.	TRBJ1-1	TGTGCCAGCAGTTTATCGAAGGGTTTGAGTGAAGCTTTCTTT	CASSLSKGLSEAFF
TRBV29-1	.	.	TRBJ1-3	TGCAGCGTTGGTTTCAGGGATGGAAACACCATATATTTT	CSVGFRDGNTIYF
TRBV7-9	.	.	TRBJ2-2	TGTGCCAGCAGGTCCAGGGTTCCGGGCACCGGGGAGCTGTTTTTT	CASRSRVPGTGELFF
TRBV5-1	.	TRBD1	TRBJ2-5	TGCGCCAGCAGCTTGGTAGGACAGGTCCGAGGAGAGACCCAGTACTTC	CASSLVGQVRGETQYF
TRBV6-5	many	TRBD2	TRBJ2-2	TGTGCCAGCCGGGGACTAGCGGGAGCCGGGGAGCTGTTTTTT	CASRGLAGAGELFF
TRBV3-1	few	.	TRBJ1-1	TGTGCCAGCAGAGCCAAGGTTCAGAACACTGAAGCTTTCTTT	CASRAKVQNTEAFF
TRBV15	many	.	TRBJ2-5	TGTGCCACCAGCGGGGTCGGAGAGACCCAGTACTTC	CATSGVGETQYF
TRBV2	few	.	TRBJ1-3	TGTGCCAGCAGTGAAACTTTGGACGGAAACACCATATATTTT	CASSETLDGNTIYF
TRBV6-1	.	.	TRBJ1-1	TGTGCCAGCATTCCCGCGGGGGGTCGCATGAACACTGAAGCTTTCTTT	CASIPAGGRMNTEAFF